This TCR beta chain was profiled in a study of control samples from healthy donors and cancer patients. Clones were sequenced by immunoSEQ multiplex PCR, and TCRdb holds only the in-frame ones, with some missing. The sample lists tens of thousands of clones, nearly 90% occurring once. This clone was seen a single time. Other DNA sequences in this specimen translate into the identical CDR3. Input material: blood. This sequence originates from a man aged 45-65 years in good health.

The CDR3 region has the DNA TGTGCCAGCAGTTTGAATCGGGGGGGACGGAAAGAGACCCAGTACTTC. Amino acid sequence: CASSLNRGGRKETQYF. V and J are TRBV5-4 and TRBJ2-5; TRBD2 matches 8 bases. V shed 5 bases and J 3 bases; nucleotides not matched to a gene: 12. Per the germline V gene, CDR1 is SGHNT and CDR2 is YYREEE (reference sequence). CDR3 length: 16 amino acids.